This TCR beta chain was identified in a study of regulatory T cells in long-lasting Graves disease. Sequencing libraries for TCR beta were prepared with iRepertoire HTBI primers and Arm-PCR of CDR3 regions. One entry per CDR3 protein, called by TCRdb with MiXCR from the multiplex PCR reads. The sample records some 450,000 distinct CDR3 sequences, less than 25% being singletons. This clonotype was observed at least ten times. Described time point: persistent/refractory GD, antithyroid drugs over 5 years with positive TRAb. Isolated PBMC RNA provided the starting material for the TCR library. V lost 2 bases, J lost 7 bases, and 5 bases lay in between. The CDR3 extends over 10 amino acids. Germline CDR1 and CDR2: GTSNPN and SVGIG (reference sequence).

This TCR derives from a female donor with Graves disease. This material consisted of peripheral blood mononuclear cells (PBMCs), taken when the disease was refractory, from a patient treated with antithyroid drugs. The chain recombines TRBV30 with TRBJ1-1, with no clear D. This chain's CDR3 is CAWSRVEAFF. In DNA, the CDR3 is TGTGCCTGGAGTAGAGTTGAAGCTTTCTTT.